What follows are 14 T cell receptor beta chains derived from one specimen sequenced in a study of response to subunit inactivated influenza vaccine. Each CDR3 protein gets one entry after TCRdb re-called the RT-PCR reads with MiXCR. Altogether 650,000 to 850,000 distinct CDR3 sequences are present, over 11% being singletons, with the ten largest covering less than 9%. The sample consisted of PBMCs from blood, taken 14 days before vaccination. The receptors were gathered from a man aged 50 to 59 who received an inactivated influenza vaccine.

The table lists this clonotype with a few counts. The rearrangement joins TRBV15 to TRBJ2-5, with 11 bases lining up with TRBD2. The germline gives CDR1 LNHNV, CDR2 YYDKDF (reference sequence). With 0 bases clipped from V and 0 bases from J, the junction kept 6 bases outside the gene matches. This CDR3 is 18 amino acids long. The CDR3 DNA follows: TGTGCCACCAGCAGAGACGAAGCACTAGCGGGGGACCAAGAGACCCAGTACTTC. Translated, it gives CATSRDEALAGDQETQYF.

This chain uses TRBV29-1 with TRBJ1-2, with 8 bases fitting TRBD1. Germline V gives CDR1 SQVTM, CDR2 ANQGSEA. The CDR3 loop spans 17 amino acids. V gave up 7 bases and J gave up 1 base; unmatched junction bases: 17. CDR3 protein: CSAGFGQGVFYNYGYTF. The CDR3, as DNA: TGCAGCGCCGGTTTTGGACAGGGTGTTTTTTATAACTATGGCTACACCTTC.

The chain couples TRBV7-9 to TRBJ1-6; a weak D match, TRBD1 (6 bases). V was shortened by 5 bases and J by 8 bases, with 13 bases between the two germline ends. The germline V gene has CDR1 SEHNR and CDR2 FQNEAQ (reference sequence). The CDR3 sequence is 14 residues long. The CDR3 loop is CASSPGDKYSPLHF. For the CDR3, the DNA is TGTGCCAGCAGCCCAGGGGACAAGTATTCACCCCTCCACTTT.

This clonotype has only a few counts. The chain has TRBV7-2 and TRBJ2-7; 10 bases fit TRBD2. Germline trimming cut 5 bases from V and 0 bases from J; bases unmatched to any gene: 4. This CDR3 is built from 15 residues. The germline CDR1 and CDR2 sequences are SGHTA and FQGNSA. The CDR3 protein is CASSRWTSGSYEQYF. CDR3 nucleotide sequence: TGTGCCAGCAGCCGATGGACTAGCGGCTCCTACGAGCAGTACTTC. Variable domain in full (rest from reference TRBV7-2 and TRBJ2-7): GAGVSQSPSNKVTEKGKDVELRCDPISGHTALYWYRQSLGQGLEFLIYFQGNSAPDKSGLPSDRFSAERTGGSVSTLTIQRTQQEDSAVYLCASSRWTSGSYEQYFGPGTRLTVT.

This clonotype turned up a few times. This sequence joins TRBV10-3 and TRBJ2-3; D possibly matches TRBD1 or TRBD2 (5 bases each). V lost 3 bases, J lost 0 bases, and 10 bases lay in between. This CDR3 has 15 amino acids. From germline, CDR1 is ENHRY and CDR2 SYGVKD. DNA of the CDR3: TGTGCCATCAGTGATCGGGGCAGTAGCACAGATACGCAGTATTTT. The encoded protein is CAISDRGSSTDTQYF.

The gene calls are TRBV7-2 and TRBJ1-6; D is uncertain. The CDR3 runs to 15 residues. Germline assignment: CDR1 SGHTA and CDR2 FQGNSA. V dropped 1 base and J dropped 8 bases, with 12 bases sitting between them. The CDR3 spells CASSLDRGGDSPLHF. Here the CDR3 DNA reads TGTGCCAGCAGCTTAGATCGGGGAGGCGATTCACCCCTCCACTTT.

This clonotype was recorded at least ten times. The chain employs TRBV4-3 and TRBJ2-2, with unresolved D. The V gene lost 0 bases and the J gene lost 1 base, with 3 bases spanning the gap. Germline-derived CDR1 and CDR2 are LGHNA and YSLEER. This CDR3 contains 14 residues. CDR3 sequence (DNA): TGCGCCAGCAGCCAAGACAGGAACACCGGGGAGCTGTTTTTT. It specifies CASSQDRNTGELFF.

The J gene is TRBJ1-5, the V gene TRBV6-5; D is unresolved. The CDR3 totals 15 residues. Looked up from germline, CDR1 is MNHEY and CDR2 is SVGAGI. Trimming left V 0 bases short and J 3 bases short, with 9 bases between. The CDR3 spells CASSYSLASNQPQHF. CDR3 DNA sequence: TGTGCCAGCAGTTACTCATTGGCTTCCAATCAGCCCCAGCATTTT.

This clonotype was observed many times. The V call is TRBV20-1, the J call TRBJ2-7, with 7 bases that match TRBD1. V gave up 7 bases and J gave up 5 bases; unmatched junction bases: 5. The length of the CDR3 is 11 residues. Germline CDR1 and CDR2: DFQATT and SNEGSKA (reference sequence). The CDR3 DNA follows: TGCAGTGTGCAGGGGGTCAACGAGCAGTACTTC. Translated: CSVQGVNEQYF.

This clonotype has just a few counts. The rearrangement links TRBV12-3 or TRBV12-4 to TRBJ2-7, with D possibly matching TRBD2 (6 bases). The CDR3 length is 13 residues. The germline V and J ends were trimmed by 8 bases and 5 bases, with 16 bases remaining between them. The CDR3 DNA sequence: TGTGCCAGCCGACTAGTCTCAAGTGACGAGCAGTACTTC. This gives the protein CASRLVSSDEQYF.

This clonotype has only a few counts. The chain uses TRBV10-3 and TRBJ1-5; 7 nucleotides agree with TRBD1. The CDR3 length is 13 residues. V shed 4 bases and J 5 bases; nucleotides not matched to a gene: 2. CDR1 is ENHRY and CDR2 is SYGVKD in the germline V gene. CDR3 in DNA: TGTGCCATCAGTGCCGGGACAGATCAGCCCCAGCATTTT. Its translation is CAISAGTDQPQHF.

This clonotype rates as medium-sized. At one of its ends the junction is not consistent with the germline gene, which may arise from a read error. The rearrangement joins TRBV5-1 to TRBJ2-5; D call uncertain. The CDR3 totals 13 residues. CDR1 SGHRS and CDR2 YFSETQ come from the germline V gene. The CDR3 protein is CASSLDSQETQYF. DNA of the CDR3: TGTGCCAGCAGCTTAGATTCTCAAGAGACCCAGTACTTC. The full variable domain, rest sourced from reference TRBV5-1 and TRBJ2-5, is KAGVTQTPRYLIKTRGQQVTLSCSPISGHRSVSWYQQTPGQGLQFLFEYFSETQRNKGNFPGRFSGRQFSNSRSEMNVSTLELGDSALYLCASSLDSQETQYFGPGTRLLVL.

This clonotype was counted only a few times. The chain is built from TRBV29-1 and TRBJ2-4; a possible D gene is TRBD2 (7 bases). CDR1 is SQVTM, CDR2 ANQGSEA, per germline. Trimming took 4 bases from V and 8 from J, leaving 12 bases between them. CDR3 length: 12 residues. The CDR3, as DNA: TGCAGCGTTGGCAGGGGAGGGGACATTCAGTACTTC. Encoded protein: CSVGRGGDIQYF.

At least ten counts were recorded for this clonotype. The gene calls are TRBV9 and TRBJ1-2; 7 bases match TRBD1. This CDR3 is 13 amino acids long. Germline V gives CDR1 SGDLS, CDR2 YYNGEE. The V segment lost 2 bases and the J segment 3 bases; nucleotides outside the gene matches: 1. CDR3 bases: TGTGCCAGCAGCGTCGGACAGGACTATGGCTACACCTTC. Translated: CASSVGQDYGYTF.